This T cell receptor (beta chain) was sequenced during a study of blood T cell repertoires in COVID-19. Germline V lookup: CDR1 MDHEN, CDR2 SYDVKM. V was cut by 1 base and J by 0 bases, with 4 bases left in between. This CDR3 has 13 residues. Original methodology: Amplified reference gene primers provided the basis for estimating nucleated cell counts. Generated by immunoSEQ multiplex PCR, the TCRdb table keeps only in-frame clones and is missing some. The V and J calls and clone size were taken over from that table, and D and trimming were inferred from the DNA. The table shows approximately 170,000 clones, with 65% to 85% occurring only once.

The rearrangement joins TRBV28 to TRBJ2-7; D is unresolved. Sequenced sample: PBMCs or T cells enriched from blood (not recorded which). The origin of this receptor is a woman in her twenties or thirties who had recovered from COVID-19. The CDR3 nucleotides read TGTGCCAGCAGTTTATCCAACTCCTACGAGCAGTACTTC. It encodes CASSLSNSYEQYF. Based on the CDR3 plus reference TRBV28 and TRBJ2-7, the full variable domain is DVKVTQSSRYLVKRTGEKVFLECVQDMDHENMFWYRQDPGLGLRLIYFSYDVKMKEKGDIPEGYSVSREKKERFSLILESASTNQTSMYLCASSLSNSYEQYFGPGTRLTVT.